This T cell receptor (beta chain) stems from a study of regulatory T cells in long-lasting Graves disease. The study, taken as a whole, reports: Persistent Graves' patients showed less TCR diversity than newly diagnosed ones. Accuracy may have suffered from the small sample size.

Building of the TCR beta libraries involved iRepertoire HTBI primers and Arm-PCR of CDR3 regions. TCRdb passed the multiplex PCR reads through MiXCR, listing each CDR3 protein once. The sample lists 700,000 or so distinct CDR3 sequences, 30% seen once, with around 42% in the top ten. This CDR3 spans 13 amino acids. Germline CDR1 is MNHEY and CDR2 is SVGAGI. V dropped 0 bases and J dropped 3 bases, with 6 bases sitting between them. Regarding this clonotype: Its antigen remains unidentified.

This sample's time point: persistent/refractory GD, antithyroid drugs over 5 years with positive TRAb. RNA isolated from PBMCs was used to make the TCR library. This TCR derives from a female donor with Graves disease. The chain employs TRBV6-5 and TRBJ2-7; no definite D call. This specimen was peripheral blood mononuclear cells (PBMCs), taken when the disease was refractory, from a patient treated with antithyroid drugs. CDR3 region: CASSYSRHYEQYF. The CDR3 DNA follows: TGTGCCAGCAGTTACTCGCGGCACTACGAGCAGTACTTC.